Each of the 8 T cell receptor beta chains below was sequenced from the same sample in a study of tumor-infiltrating lymphocytes in primary liver carcinoma. Germline DNA was also extracted, and blood RNA derived from unsorted whole blood. Starting from 500 ng of total RNA, TCR beta cDNA was produced with a primer in the constant region. Library construction for TCR beta comprised three nested multiplex PCR rounds performed with slightly modified ARM-PCR. TRBV1-TRBV30 forward primers paired with a C-beta reverse primer drove the first two PCR rounds, about 9 cycles each. TCRdb processed the multiplex PCR reads anew with MiXCR; each CDR3 protein has one entry. This sample yields 150,000 to 200,000 distinct CDR3 sequences, of which approximately 65% are seen a single time; about 7.1% belongs to the top ten. The sequenced sample was peripheral blood. The receptors come from a woman in her sixties with primary liver carcinoma and hepatitis B virus infection.

The chain is built from TRBV11-2 and TRBJ2-3; maybe TRBD2 (6 bases). V dropped 1 base and J dropped 9 bases, with 8 bases sitting between them. From germline, CDR1 is SGHAT and CDR2 FQNNGV. The CDR3 has 12 amino acids. The CDR3 spells CASSLGRGTQYF. The DNA for the CDR3 is TGTGCCAGCAGCTTAGGGAGGGGCACGCAGTATTTT.

In the case of this clonotype: This clone may be a read error of a much larger clone one base away. V gene TRBV28 combines with J gene TRBJ2-5; 11 bases fit TRBD2. In germline, CDR1 is MDHEN, CDR2 SYDVKM. This CDR3 has 13 residues. CDR3 in DNA: TGTGTCAGCGGCTTTAGCGGGAGGGGGACCCAGTACTTC. Translation gives CVSGFSGRGTQYF.

This chain connects TRBV11-2 to TRBJ1-6; D ambiguous. Germline CDR1 reads SGHAT; CDR2 reads FQNNGV. With 5 bases removed from V and 4 bases from J, the gap between germline ends came to 9 bases. There are 14 residues in the CDR3. Written as DNA, the CDR3 is TGTGCCAGCAGCCAGGCCCGATATAATTCACCCCTCCACTTT. This codes for CASSQARYNSPLHF.

This rearrangement joins TRBV11-2 to TRBJ1-2, with TRBD1 identical over 7 bases. The CDR3 has 16 residues. V shed 1 base, J shed 7 bases, and the junction held 12 bases outside the gene matches. The V gene's germline CDR1 is SGHAT and CDR2 FQNNGV. CDR3 amino acids: CASSLGWQGVYGGYTF. CDR3 in DNA: TGTGCCAGCAGCTTAGGTTGGCAGGGGGTGTACGGTGGCTACACCTTC.

The gene calls are TRBV29-1 and TRBJ2-3; no firm D call. The tail of the sequence fits TRBJ1-5 better, so the J call may be wrong. The CDR3 has 17 amino acids. The germline V gene encodes CDR1 SQVTM and CDR2 ANQGSEA. The CDR3 nucleotides read TGCAGCGTTGAACCTATCGGACTAGCGGAGCGCACAGATATGCAGCATTTT. Amino acids: CSVEPIGLAERTDMQHF.

A remark on this clonotype: The conserved final phenylalanine or tryptophan is absent from the CDR3, which likely points to a read error. J is TRBJ2-7 and V is TRBV11-2; TRBD2 agrees at 8 bases. J lost 10 bases, V lost 4 bases, and 18 bases had no gene match. This CDR3 comprises 16 residues. Per germline, CDR1 SGHAT and CDR2 FQNNGV. The CDR3 region is CASSYGGRISGSEQYL. The CDR3 nucleotides are TGTGCCAGCAGCTACGGCGGGAGGATCTCGGGAAGCGAACAGTACTTA.

Notes on this clonotype: The junction and the germline gene differ at one end; a read error may be behind it. The chain has TRBV11-2 and TRBJ1-3; D gene uncertain. The V gene's germline CDR1 is SGHAT and CDR2 FQNNGV. The CDR3 runs to 14 residues. In nucleotides, the CDR3 is TGTGCCAGCAGCCTAGGAGACTCTGAAAACACCATATATTTT. This sequence encodes CASSLGDSENTIYF.

Worth noting for this clonotype: A junction end diverges from the germline sequence, so it may reflect a read error. The V gene is TRBV11-2, the J gene TRBJ2-2; 10 nucleotides line up with TRBD2. There are 21 residues in the CDR3. The germline V gene encodes CDR1 SGHAT and CDR2 FQNNGV. CDR3 sequence (DNA): TGTGCCAGCAGCTTAGCTGGGGCTAGCGGGAGTTACGTAGAGTACACCGGGGAGCTGTTATTT. It yields the protein CASSLAGASGSYVEYTGELLF.